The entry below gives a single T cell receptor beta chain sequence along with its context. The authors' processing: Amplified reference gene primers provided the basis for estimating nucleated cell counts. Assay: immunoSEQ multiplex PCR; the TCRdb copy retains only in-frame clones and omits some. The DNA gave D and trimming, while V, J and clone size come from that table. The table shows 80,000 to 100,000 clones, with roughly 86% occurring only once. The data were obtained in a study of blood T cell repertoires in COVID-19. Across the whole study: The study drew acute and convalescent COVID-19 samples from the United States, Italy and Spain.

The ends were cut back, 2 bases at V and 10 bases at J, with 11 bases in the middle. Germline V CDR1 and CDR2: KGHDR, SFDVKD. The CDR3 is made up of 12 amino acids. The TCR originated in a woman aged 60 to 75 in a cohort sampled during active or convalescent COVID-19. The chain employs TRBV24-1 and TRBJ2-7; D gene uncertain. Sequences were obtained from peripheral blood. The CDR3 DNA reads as TGTGCCACCAGTGATTCCGGTCCAACCCAGTACTTC. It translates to CATSDSGPTQYF.